This TCR beta chain was retrieved from a study of blood T cell repertoires in COVID-19. Sequencing used immunoSEQ multiplex PCR; TCRdb keeps in-frame clones, though not all of them. This sample yields roughly 240,000 clones, of which about four fifths are seen a single time; about 3.6% belongs to the top ten. This TCR was recovered from a woman aged 40 to 50 who had been exposed to COVID-19. Sequencing input: PBMCs or T cells enriched from blood (not recorded which).

The CDR3 region has the DNA TGTGCCAGCACTCCGATGGGGGGAGGAACTGAAGCTTTCTTT. Translated, it gives CASTPMGGGTEAFF. This sequence joins TRBV6-5 and TRBJ1-1; D perhaps matches TRBD1 (5 bases). Trimming stripped 7 bases from V and 5 bases from J, with 17 bases between. This CDR3 is built from 14 residues. Germline lookup yields CDR1 MNHEY and CDR2 SVGAGI.